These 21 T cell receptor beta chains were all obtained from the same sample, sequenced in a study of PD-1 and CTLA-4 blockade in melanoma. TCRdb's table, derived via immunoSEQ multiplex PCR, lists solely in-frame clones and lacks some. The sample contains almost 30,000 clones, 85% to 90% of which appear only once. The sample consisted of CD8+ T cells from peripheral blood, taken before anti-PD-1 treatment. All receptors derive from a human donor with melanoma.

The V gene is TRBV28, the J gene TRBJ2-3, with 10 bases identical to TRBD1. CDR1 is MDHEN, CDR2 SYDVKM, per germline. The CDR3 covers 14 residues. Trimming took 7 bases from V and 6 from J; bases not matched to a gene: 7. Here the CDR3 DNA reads TGTGCCAGCACCCTGGACAGGGGGTCCGATACGCAGTATTTT. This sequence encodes CASTLDRGSDTQYF.

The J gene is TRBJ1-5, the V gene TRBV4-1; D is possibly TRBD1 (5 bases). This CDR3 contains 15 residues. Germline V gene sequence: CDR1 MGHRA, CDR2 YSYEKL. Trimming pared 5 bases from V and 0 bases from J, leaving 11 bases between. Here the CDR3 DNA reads TGCGCCAGCAGCGGACGACAGAATAGCAATCAGCCCCAGCATTTT. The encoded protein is CASSGRQNSNQPQHF.

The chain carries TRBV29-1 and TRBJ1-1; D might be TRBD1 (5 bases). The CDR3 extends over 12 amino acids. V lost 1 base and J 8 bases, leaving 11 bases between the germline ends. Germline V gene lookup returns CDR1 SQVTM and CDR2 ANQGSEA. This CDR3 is CSVEVGGGEAFF. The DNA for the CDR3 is TGCAGCGTTGAAGTTGGGGGAGGGGAAGCTTTCTTT. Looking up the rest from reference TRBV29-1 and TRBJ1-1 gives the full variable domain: SAVISQKPSRDICQRGTSLTIQCQVDSQVTMMFWYRQQPGQSLTLIATANQGSEATYESGFVIDKFPISRPNLTFSTLTVSNMSPEDSSIYLCSVEVGGGEAFFGQGTRLTVV.

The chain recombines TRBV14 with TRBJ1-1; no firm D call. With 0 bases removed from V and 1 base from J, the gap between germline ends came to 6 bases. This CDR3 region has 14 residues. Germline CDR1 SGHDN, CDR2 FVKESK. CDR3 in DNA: TGTGCCAGCAGCCAAGATTGGTCGAACACTGAAGCTTTCTTT. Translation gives CASSQDWSNTEAFF.

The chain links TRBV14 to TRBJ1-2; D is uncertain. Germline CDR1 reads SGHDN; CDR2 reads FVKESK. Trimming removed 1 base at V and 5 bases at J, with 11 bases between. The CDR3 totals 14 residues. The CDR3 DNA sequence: TGTGCCAGCAGCCAAGCGGCAGACCCATATGGCTACACCTTC. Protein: CASSQAADPYGYTF.

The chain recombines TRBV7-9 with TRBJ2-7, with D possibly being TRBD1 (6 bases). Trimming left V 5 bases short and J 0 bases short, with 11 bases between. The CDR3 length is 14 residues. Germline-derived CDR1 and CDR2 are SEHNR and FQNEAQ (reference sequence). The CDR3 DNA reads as TGTGCCAGCAGCGGCCGGGACAACTCCTACGAGCAGTACTTC. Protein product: CASSGRDNSYEQYF.

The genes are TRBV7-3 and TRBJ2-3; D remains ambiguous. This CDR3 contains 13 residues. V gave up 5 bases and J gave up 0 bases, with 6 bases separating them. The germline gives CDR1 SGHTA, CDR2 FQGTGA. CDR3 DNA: TGTGCCAGCAGCCAAATCAGCACAGATACGCAGTATTTT. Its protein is CASSQISTDTQYF.

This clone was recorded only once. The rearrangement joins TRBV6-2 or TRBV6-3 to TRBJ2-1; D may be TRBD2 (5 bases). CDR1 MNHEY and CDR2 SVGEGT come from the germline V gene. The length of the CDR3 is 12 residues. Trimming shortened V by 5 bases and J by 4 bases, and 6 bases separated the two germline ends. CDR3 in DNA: TGTGCCAGCAGTGGGGAGTACAATGAGCAGTTCTTC. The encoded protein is CASSGEYNEQFF.

The CDR3 nucleotides are TGTGCCAGCAGCCCCCAGGGGGCGACAGATCGAATAAGCTCCTACAATGAGCAGTTCTTC. Protein sequence: CASSPQGATDRISSYNEQFF. The V call is TRBV27, the J call TRBJ2-1, with 8 bases aligning to TRBD1. The CDR3 consists of 20 residues. Per germline, CDR1 MNHEY and CDR2 SMNVEV (reference sequence). V dropped 6 bases and J dropped 0; count of bases not matched to a gene: 19.

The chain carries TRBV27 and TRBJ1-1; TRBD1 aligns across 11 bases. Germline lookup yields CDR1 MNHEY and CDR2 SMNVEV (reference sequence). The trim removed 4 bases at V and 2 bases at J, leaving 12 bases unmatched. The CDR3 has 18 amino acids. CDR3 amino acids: CASSYRWDRGGPNTEAFF. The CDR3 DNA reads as TGTGCCAGCAGTTATAGATGGGACAGGGGGGGCCCAAACACTGAAGCTTTCTTT.

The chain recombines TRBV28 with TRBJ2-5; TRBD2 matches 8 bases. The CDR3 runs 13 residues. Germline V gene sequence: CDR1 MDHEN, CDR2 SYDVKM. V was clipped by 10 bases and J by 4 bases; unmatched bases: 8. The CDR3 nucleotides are TGTGCCACCCGGGGGGGACGTTTAGAGACCCAGTACTTC. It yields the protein CATRGGRLETQYF.

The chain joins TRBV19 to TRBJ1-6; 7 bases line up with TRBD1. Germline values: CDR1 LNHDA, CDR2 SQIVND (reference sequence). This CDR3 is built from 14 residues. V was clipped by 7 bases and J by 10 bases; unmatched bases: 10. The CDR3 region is CASTMEGGESPLHF. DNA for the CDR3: TGTGCCAGTACCATGGAAGGGGGCGAATCACCCCTCCACTTT.

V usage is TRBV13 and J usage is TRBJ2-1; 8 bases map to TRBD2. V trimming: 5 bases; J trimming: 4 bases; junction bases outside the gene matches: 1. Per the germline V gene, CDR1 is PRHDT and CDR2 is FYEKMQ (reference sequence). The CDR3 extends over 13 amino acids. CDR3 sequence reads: CASSPGGYNEQFF. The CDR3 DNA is TGTGCCAGCAGCCCGGGAGGGTACAATGAGCAGTTCTTC. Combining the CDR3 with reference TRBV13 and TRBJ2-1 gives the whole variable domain AAGVIQSPRHLIKEKRETATLKCYPIPRHDTVYWYQQGPGQDPQFLISFYEKMQSDKGSIPDRFSAQQFSDYHSELNMSSLELGDSALYFCASSPGGYNEQFFGPGTRLTVL.

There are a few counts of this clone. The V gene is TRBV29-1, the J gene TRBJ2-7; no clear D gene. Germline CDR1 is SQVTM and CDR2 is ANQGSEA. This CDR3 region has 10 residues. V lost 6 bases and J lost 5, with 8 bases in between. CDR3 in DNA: TGCAGCGTGAAGAGTGACGAGCAGTACTTC. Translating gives CSVKSDEQYF.

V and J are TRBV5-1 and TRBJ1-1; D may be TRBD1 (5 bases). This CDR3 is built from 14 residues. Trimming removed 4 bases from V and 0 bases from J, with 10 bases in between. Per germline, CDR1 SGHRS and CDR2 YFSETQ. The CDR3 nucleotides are TGCGCCAGCAGCCTGACAGAAGTGAACACTGAAGCTTTCTTT. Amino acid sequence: CASSLTEVNTEAFF.

The DNA for the CDR3 is TGTGCCAGCAGCCCCCAAGGGGGCGGAAACACCATATATTTT. Encoded protein: CASSPQGGGNTIYF. This chain uses TRBV27 with TRBJ1-3; 7 bases align to TRBD1. V was pared by 6 bases and J by 4 bases, with 6 bases of the junction left unmatched. The germline gives CDR1 MNHEY, CDR2 SMNVEV (reference sequence). The CDR3 has 14 amino acids.

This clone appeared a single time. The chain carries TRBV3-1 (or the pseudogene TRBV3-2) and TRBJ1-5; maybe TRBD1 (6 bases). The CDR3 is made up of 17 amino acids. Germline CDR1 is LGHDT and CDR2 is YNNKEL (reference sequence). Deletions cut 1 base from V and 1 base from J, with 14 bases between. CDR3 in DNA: TGTGCCAGCAGCCAAGCACCGTACAGGGCGAGCAATCAGCCCCAGCATTTT. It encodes CASSQAPYRASNQPQHF.

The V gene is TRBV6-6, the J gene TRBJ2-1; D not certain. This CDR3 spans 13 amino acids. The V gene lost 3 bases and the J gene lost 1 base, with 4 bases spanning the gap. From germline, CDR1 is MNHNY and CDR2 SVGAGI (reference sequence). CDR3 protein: CASSYSSYNEQFF. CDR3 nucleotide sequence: TGTGCCAGCAGTTATTCATCCTACAATGAGCAGTTCTTC.

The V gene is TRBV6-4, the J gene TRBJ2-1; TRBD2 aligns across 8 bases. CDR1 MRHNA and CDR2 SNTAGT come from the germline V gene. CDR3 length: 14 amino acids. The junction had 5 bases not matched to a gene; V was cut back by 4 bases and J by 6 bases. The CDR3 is CASSAISGINEQFF. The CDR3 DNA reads TGTGCCAGCAGTGCCATTAGCGGGATCAATGAGCAGTTCTTC.

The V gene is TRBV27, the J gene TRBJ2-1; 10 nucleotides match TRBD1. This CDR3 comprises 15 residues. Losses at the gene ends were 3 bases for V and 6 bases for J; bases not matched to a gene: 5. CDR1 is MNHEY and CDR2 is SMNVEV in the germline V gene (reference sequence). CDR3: CASSFGTGVFNEQFF. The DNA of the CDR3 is TGTGCCAGCAGTTTCGGGACAGGGGTATTCAATGAGCAGTTCTTC.

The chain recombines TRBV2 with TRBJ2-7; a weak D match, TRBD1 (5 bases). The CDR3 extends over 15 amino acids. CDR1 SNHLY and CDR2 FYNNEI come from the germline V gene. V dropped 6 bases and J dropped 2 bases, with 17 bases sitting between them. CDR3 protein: CASRASEIGAYEQYF. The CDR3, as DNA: TGTGCCAGCAGAGCCAGCGAGATAGGGGCCTACGAGCAGTACTTC.